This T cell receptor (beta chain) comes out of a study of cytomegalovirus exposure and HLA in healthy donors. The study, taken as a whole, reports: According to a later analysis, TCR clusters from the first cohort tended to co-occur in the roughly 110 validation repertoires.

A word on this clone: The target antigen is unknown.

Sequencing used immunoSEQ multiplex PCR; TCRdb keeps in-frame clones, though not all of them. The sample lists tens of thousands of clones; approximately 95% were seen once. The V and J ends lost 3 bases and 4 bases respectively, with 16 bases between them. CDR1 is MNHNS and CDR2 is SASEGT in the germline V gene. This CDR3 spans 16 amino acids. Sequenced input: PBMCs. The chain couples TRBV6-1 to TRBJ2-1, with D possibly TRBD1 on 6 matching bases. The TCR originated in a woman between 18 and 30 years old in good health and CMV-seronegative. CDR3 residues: CASSEDSDEGYNEQFF. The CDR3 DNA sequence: TGTGCCAGCAGTGAGGACAGCGACGAGGGGTACAATGAGCAGTTCTTC.